What follows are 20 T cell receptor beta chains derived from one specimen sequenced in a study of human T cells and chemical hapten exposure (dated by TCRdb to about 2021). Reading the label with the study, this specimen's time point is: patch test 1, 2 weeks after DPC sensitization. The treatment or condition tag for this specimen amounts to: therapeutic diphenylcyclopropenone sensitization with weekly scalp DPC. Receptor libraries were prepared by RACE. The instrument was a NextSeq 500. Using fastp at Q25 and MiXCR, TCRdb reprocessed the public reads and kept productive beta chains. Rows are combined by CDR3 protein, so each entry shows the most common genes and DNA. The sample table contains roughly 190,000 distinct CDR3 sequences; only one count was recorded for about a fifth of them. Under 8.5% of the sample goes to the ten largest clones. The specimen comprised whole blood, sampled in connection with sensitization to the hapten diphenylcyclopropenone (DPC). These receptors were collected from a woman in her fifties or sixties with alopecia areata. Some clones in this sample may be carry-over from other donors' samples.

Many counts were recorded for this clonotype. The rearrangement joins TRBV10-3 to TRBJ1-1; 7 nucleotides agree with TRBD1. This CDR3 region has 13 residues. Germline assignment: CDR1 ENHRY and CDR2 SYGVKD. Trimming cost V 5 bases and J 3 bases; bases outside gene matches: 3. Written as DNA, the CDR3 is TGTGCCATCAGTACGGGGACAGACACTGAAGCTTTCTTT. This encodes CAISTGTDTEAFF.

This clonotype was observed a handful of times. This sequence joins TRBV24-1 and TRBJ1-1; 8 positions match TRBD1. The CDR3 spans 15 residues. Germline CDR1 KGHDR, CDR2 SFDVKD. Trimming at V came to 4 bases and at J to 4 bases, leaving 7 bases not matched to a gene. Here the CDR3 reads CATSECQGASTEAFF. CDR3 nucleotide sequence: TGTGCCACCAGTGAATGTCAGGGGGCATCCACTGAAGCTTTCTTT.

This clonotype came up many times. The chain carries TRBV5-1 and TRBJ1-1; D not resolved. Germline V gene sequence: CDR1 SGHRS, CDR2 YFSETQ. The CDR3 has 14 amino acids. V was trimmed by 3 bases and J by 3 bases, leaving 12 bases between them. In nucleotides, the CDR3 is TGCGCCAGCAGCTGGTATCGGGGAGACACTGAAGCTTTCTTT. Translated: CASSWYRGDTEAFF.

A few counts support this clonotype. The gene calls are TRBV20-1 and TRBJ1-2, with a possible D match to TRBD1 (6 bases). From germline, CDR1 is DFQATT and CDR2 SNEGSKA (reference sequence). There are 16 residues in the CDR3. Trimming left V 6 bases short and J 7 bases short, with 27 bases between. The CDR3 bases are TGCAGTGCGGAAACCGGGACAACGGCCAGTATTTCTGGCTACACCTTC. Protein: CSAETGTTASISGYTF.

The sample holds a few counts of this clonotype. This sequence joins TRBV5-1 and TRBJ2-1; D not resolved. V was cut by 2 bases and J by 7 bases, with 13 bases left in between. The CDR3 length is 14 residues. Germline V gene sequence: CDR1 SGHRS, CDR2 YFSETQ. CDR3 bases: TGCGCCAGCAGCTTAGAGGCTTATGAGAATGAGCAGTTCTTC. Translation: CASSLEAYENEQFF.

The chain employs TRBV28 and TRBJ2-3; D is ambiguous. This CDR3 has 12 residues. V lost 9 bases and J 5 bases, leaving 12 bases between the germline ends. In germline, CDR1 is MDHEN, CDR2 SYDVKM. In nucleotides, the CDR3 is TGTGCCAGTGGTACGAGTAGAGATACGCAGTATTTT. Its translation is CASGTSRDTQYF.

This clonotype was counted a few times. CDR3 region: CSARKATGEDSGNTIYF. The CDR3 coding sequence is TGCAGTGCTAGAAAGGCGACAGGGGAGGATTCTGGAAACACCATATATTTT. The genes are TRBV20-1 and TRBJ1-3; 8 bases are shared with TRBD1. The germline CDR1 and CDR2 sequences are DFQATT and SNEGSKA (reference sequence). The CDR3 is made up of 17 amino acids. The V segment lost 2 bases and the J segment 1 base; nucleotides outside the gene matches: 10.

This clonotype was detected only a few times. CDR3 DNA: TGTGCCACCAGCAGAGATGCGGCAGGGAATCAGCCCCAGCATTTT. It encodes CATSRDAAGNQPQHF. The rearrangement links TRBV15 to TRBJ1-5; tentative D call: TRBD1 (5 bases). The CDR3 is 15 residues long. With 0 bases removed from V and 4 bases from J, the gap between germline ends came to 10 bases. From germline, CDR1 is LNHNV and CDR2 YYDKDF (reference sequence).

Many counts were recorded for this clonotype. The chain links TRBV19 to TRBJ2-2; TRBD2 is a possible D gene (6 bases). In germline, CDR1 is LNHDA, CDR2 SQIVND (reference sequence). V lost 5 bases and J 4 bases, leaving 11 bases between the germline ends. The CDR3 is 14 residues long. The chain's CDR3 is CASSALGSTGELFF. CDR3 DNA sequence: TGTGCCAGTAGTGCCCTCGGGAGCACCGGGGAGCTGTTTTTT. Complete variable domain (other parts from reference TRBV19 and TRBJ2-2): DGGITQSPKYLFRKEGQNVTLSCEQNLNHDAMYWYRQDPGQGLRLIYYSQIVNDFQKGDIAEGYSVSREKKESFPLTVTSAQKNPTAFYLCASSALGSTGELFFGEGSRLTVL.

The V and J genes are TRBV2 and TRBJ1-1; D is undetermined. The CDR3 sequence is 13 residues long. Per the germline V gene, CDR1 is SNHLY and CDR2 is FYNNEI. The V end was cut by 3 bases, the J end by 1 base, with 6 bases between. The chain's CDR3 is CASSDEWNTEAFF. The DNA of the CDR3 is TGTGCCAGCAGTGACGAATGGAACACTGAAGCTTTCTTT.

This clonotype appeared a few times. CDR3 sequence reads: CASSLERNTEAFF. The DNA for the CDR3 is TGTGCCAGCAGTCTGGAGAGAAACACTGAAGCTTTCTTT. The chain links TRBV6-1 to TRBJ1-1; D gene ambiguous. The CDR3 loop spans 13 amino acids. The germline V and J ends were trimmed by 5 bases and 2 bases, with 9 bases remaining between them. Germline V gene data show CDR1 as MNHNS and CDR2 as SASEGT.

The chain employs TRBV5-6 and TRBJ2-1, with 7 nucleotides matching TRBD2. The CDR3 is 18 amino acids. V shed 7 bases, J shed 8 bases, and the junction held 24 bases outside the gene matches. Germline V gene sequence: CDR1 SGHDT, CDR2 YYEEEE. For the CDR3, the DNA is TGTGCCAGCGCCCTTACCACCCCGGGATCGGGACTAATTCATGAGCAGTTCTTC. Amino acid sequence: CASALTTPGSGLIHEQFF.

The rearrangement links TRBV7-2 to TRBJ2-1; 12 bases align to TRBD2. From germline, CDR1 is SGHTA and CDR2 FQGNSA. The CDR3 runs to 15 residues. V dropped 1 base and J dropped 10; count of bases not matched to a gene: 5. As DNA, the CDR3 is TGTGCCAGCAGCTTAGTTCTAGCGGGAGGGGGAGAGCAGTTCTTC. Protein sequence: CASSLVLAGGGEQFF.

The chain has TRBV5-1 and TRBJ2-7; 9 nucleotides line up with TRBD1. The CDR3 is 15 amino acids. CDR1 SGHRS and CDR2 YFSETQ come from the germline V gene. V lost 3 bases and J lost 5; bases outside the gene matches: 9. The CDR3 region has the DNA TGCGCCAGCAGCTCTTCCGGGACAGGGTCTCACGAGCAGTACTTC. Translated, it gives CASSSSGTGSHEQYF.

This clonotype was detected many times. The J gene is TRBJ1-1, the V gene TRBV7-2; TRBD1 might be the D (6 bases). V was cut by 2 bases and J by 8 bases, with 9 bases left in between. The CDR3 spans 12 residues. The germline V gene encodes CDR1 SGHTA and CDR2 FQGNSA. Written as DNA, the CDR3 is TGTGCCAGCAGCTTAAGGGGGACAGAAGCTTTCTTT. It is translated as CASSLRGTEAFF.

This clonotype was counted between two and nine times. The chain joins TRBV10-3 to TRBJ1-5; perhaps TRBD1 as D (5 bases). The V end lost 3 bases, the J end lost 2 bases, and 8 bases lay between the germline ends. The CDR3 spans 14 residues. Germline loops: CDR1 ENHRY, CDR2 SYGVKD. The CDR3 loop reads CAISEQVGNQPQHF. CDR3 coding DNA: TGTGCCATCAGTGAACAGGTTGGCAATCAGCCCCAGCATTTT.

The rearrangement links TRBV20-1 to TRBJ1-4, with D unresolved. The V gene's germline CDR1 is DFQATT and CDR2 SNEGSKA (reference sequence). The CDR3 consists of 14 residues. The V end lost 6 bases, the J end lost 6 bases, and 17 bases lay between the germline ends. For the CDR3, the DNA is TGCAGTGCCACTCCTGGACGGTGGGATGAAAAACTGTTTTTT. Residues: CSATPGRWDEKLFF.

The chain links TRBV10-3 to TRBJ2-3, with 7 bases fitting TRBD2. Germline V CDR1 and CDR2: ENHRY, SYGVKD. The junction had 10 bases not matched to a gene; V was cut back by 4 bases and J by 0 bases. The CDR3 has 17 residues. CDR3 coding DNA: TGTGCCATCAGTGGGGCGGGAGAAGAAAAAAGCACAGATACGCAGTATTTT. Protein product: CAISGAGEEKSTDTQYF.

V is TRBV29-1 and J is TRBJ1-2; D perhaps matches TRBD1 (5 bases). The V end lost 4 bases, the J end lost 6 bases, and 15 bases lay between the germline ends. Germline V gene sequence: CDR1 SQVTM, CDR2 ANQGSEA. This CDR3 has 13 amino acids. The CDR3: CSVGHVGTDGYTF. CDR3 in DNA: TGCAGCGTTGGTCATGTCGGGACTGATGGCTACACCTTC.

This clonotype was detected only a few times. The CDR3, as DNA: TGTGCCAGCAGCGTAGGGACTAGCGGGCTTCAAGAGACCCAGTACTTC. It is translated as CASSVGTSGLQETQYF. The chain employs TRBV9 and TRBJ2-5, with 11 bases that match TRBD2. This CDR3 is built from 16 residues. Germline V lookup: CDR1 SGDLS, CDR2 YYNGEE. V was clipped by 0 bases and J by 2 bases; unmatched bases: 3.